A few counts support the clone carrying this T cell receptor (beta chain). The sample comes from a study of control samples from healthy donors and cancer patients. Libraries were prepared by immunoSEQ multiplex PCR; TCRdb keeps only in-frame clonotypes and omits some of them. The data contain 110,000 to 150,000 clones, over 90% of them singletons. The V gene's germline CDR1 is SGHRS and CDR2 YFSETQ. V lost 2 bases, J lost 3 bases, and 9 bases lay in between. CDR3 size: 15 residues. Sequenced input: PBMCs. V and J are TRBV5-1 and TRBJ1-6; D unclear. This clonotype originated in a man aged 55 to 70 with colorectal cancer. The CDR3 sequence is CASSLSQDYNSPLHF. DNA of the CDR3: TGCGCCAGCAGCTTATCCCAGGACTATAATTCACCCCTCCACTTT.